Listed below are T cell receptor beta chains from one sample, sequenced in a study of T cells in localized non-small cell lung cancer. Data came from immunoSEQ multiplex PCR; TCRdb stores just in-frame clones and leaves some out. The sample yields 100,000 or so clones, more than 75% seen once. This specimen was PBMCs, taken before any cancer treatment. The receptors derive from a woman aged 35-75 years with stage II squamous cell lung carcinoma. The conserved cysteine and the conserved F or W are not part of the CDR3 here.

j_call | v_call | cdr3_aa
TRBJ1-2 | TRBV5-4 | ASSPPDRGKGYT
TRBJ1-5 | TRBV7-2 | ASSLDGNQPQH
TRBJ1-5 | TRBV12-5 | ASGPPGGQSNQPQH
TRBJ2-1 | TRBV14 | ASSPLGSAKAF
TRBJ2-1 | TRBV11-1 | ASSWGGDQYNEQF
TRBJ1-6 | TRBV25-1 | ASNRGGSPLH
TRBJ1-2 | TRBV6-6 | ASRRASNYGYT
TRBJ1-2 | TRBV4-1 | ASSQVSRDSYGYT
TRBJ1-2 | TRBV2 | ASLGGPSPVHGYT
TRBJ1-3 | TRBV6-5 | ASSQGLRNTIY
TRBJ2-4 | TRBV5-1 | ASAPKPTKGGKNIQY
TRBJ1-5 | TRBV6-5 | ASRNGNQPQH
TRBJ2-5 | TRBV15 | ATSRGSGRGVETQY
TRBJ2-1 | TRBV7-8 | ASSSRKTKQF
TRBJ2-1 | TRBV14 | ASSPGTAPVYEQF
TRBJ2-3 | TRBV6-6 | ASSYSSSRSDTQY
TRBJ1-6 | TRBV5-1 | ASSLTDNSPLH
TRBJ1-2 | TRBV5-6 | ASSFGGAGGLGYT
TRBJ1-1 | TRBV14 | ASSLSRAKGRTEAF
TRBJ2-2 | TRBV5-1 | ASSAGQGSNTGELF
TRBJ1-5 | TRBV6-5 | ASTPYVHSNQPQH
TRBJ2-3 | TRBV28 | ASSFAGGSADTQY
TRBJ1-3 | TRBV4-1 | ASSQLRGHTIY
TRBJ1-1 | TRBV11-3 | ASSAGQGTAREAF
TRBJ2-1 | TRBV5-4 | ASSLSSGTVNNEQF
TRBJ2-6 | TRBV4-2 | ASSSGGGAIAGANVLT
TRBJ1-1 | TRBV4-2 | ASSQDTGEAF
TRBJ2-3 | TRBV28 | ASRLLAGLTDTQY
TRBJ2-3 | TRBV7-8 | ASGDRANTQY
TRBJ2-7 | TRBV14 | ASSQDLAGEQY
TRBJ1-1 | TRBV18 | ASSPIGTGVNTEAF
TRBJ2-2 | TRBV18 | ASSGGRNTGELF
TRBJ2-2 | TRBV6-5 | ASSQGPFTGELF
TRBJ2-4 | TRBV5-1 | ASSPKRETAKNIQY
TRBJ2-7 | TRBV5-1 | ASSLGWGKTTSSYEQY
TRBJ2-2 | TRBV5-1 | ASSLGGSGELF
TRBJ1-2 | TRBV23-1 | ASSLTQGSYGYT
TRBJ2-5 | TRBV27 | ASSPQQGSPQETQY
TRBJ1-1 | TRBV30 | AWNNRANTEAF
TRBJ2-3 | TRBV10-2 | ASTAGGQGKNTQY
TRBJ1-2 | TRBV11-2 | ASSLGHLYGYT
TRBJ1-2 | TRBV5-6 | ASSLASDRDYGYT
TRBJ1-6 | TRBV28 | ASSQPWGDSPSSYNSPLH